These T cell receptor beta chains were read from a single sample in a study of blood T cell repertoires in COVID-19. Sequenced by immunoSEQ multiplex PCR; TCRdb stores in-frame clones only, minus some. Among around 130,000 clones, approximately 81% were seen once, and the ten largest hold 3.9%. The sample was peripheral blood. These receptors came from a man in his fifties or sixties with acute or convalescent COVID-19. Each CDR3 is given with its conserved first and last residue. Each record gives: clone size, J gene, D gene, V gene, CDR3 DNA, CDR3 protein. D genes are given only for firm matches. The listing skips clone size in some rows; elsewhere it reads once, few, many or a size class.

NA	TRBJ2-5	NA	TRBV6-1	TGTGCCAGCAGTGAAGCGCAGGGGCTGGGCGAGACCCAGTACTTC	CASSEAQGLGETQYF
NA	TRBJ2-1	TRBD2	TRBV7-9	TGTGCCAGCAGCTTGGGGACCATAGCGGGAGGGACCCTCAATGAGCAGTTCTTC	CASSLGTIAGGTLNEQFF
NA	TRBJ2-1	NA	TRBV4-1	TGCGCCAGCAGCCTCCTAGCGAACAATGAGCAGTTCTTC	CASSLLANNEQFF
once	TRBJ2-7	NA	TRBV5-1	TGCGCCAGCAGCTTGGGGGCTAGCGCTCGGGAGCCGTACGAGCAGTACTTC	CASSLGASAREPYEQYF
once	TRBJ1-5	TRBD1	TRBV19	TGTGCCAGTACTAACAGGGGGTACAATCAGCCCCAGCATTTT	CASTNRGYNQPQHF
NA	TRBJ1-2	TRBD1	TRBV27	TGTGCCAGCGGAAAATGGGGGACAGGGGCTAACTATGGCTACACCTTC	CASGKWGTGANYGYTF
NA	TRBJ1-2	NA	TRBV6-5	TGTGCCAGCAGTCCATCAACAGGGTTCGACTATGGCTACACCTTC	CASSPSTGFDYGYTF
few	TRBJ1-5	TRBD1	TRBV2	TGTGCCAGCAGTGAAGCGCCCGGACAGGGAAATCAGCCCCAGCATTTT	CASSEAPGQGNQPQHF
NA	TRBJ2-2	NA	TRBV21-1	TGTGCCAGCAGCAAAGTAGTGGGAGGGGATCGCGAGAACACCGGGGAGCTGTTTTTT	CASSKVVGGDRENTGELFF
NA	TRBJ2-3	NA	TRBV28	TGTGCCAGCAGTCCCCCAACGACTACAGATACGCAGTATTTT	CASSPPTTTDTQYF
NA	TRBJ2-1	TRBD2	TRBV6-4	TGTGCCAGCAGCGTGACTAGCGGGACGTACAATGAGCAGTTCTTC	CASSVTSGTYNEQFF
NA	TRBJ1-5	NA	TRBV2	TGTGCCAGCAGCCGGGGGGGAGGGAATCAGCCCCAGCATTTT	CASSRGGGNQPQHF
NA	TRBJ2-7	NA	TRBV27	TGTGCCAGCAGCCACGGCAGTAAACAGTCGACCTACGAGCAGTACTTC	CASSHGSKQSTYEQYF
once	TRBJ2-3	TRBD2	TRBV5-6	TGTGCCAGCAGCTGGGGGCTAGCGGGGAGCACAGATACGCAGTATTTT	CASSWGLAGSTDTQYF
NA	TRBJ1-2	TRBD1	TRBV27	TGTGCCAGCAGCCGACAGGGGGCTGGCTACACCTTC	CASSRQGAGYTF
NA	TRBJ2-7	NA	TRBV4-1	TGCGCCAGCAGCCACTATTATGATTTCTCCTACGAGCAGTACTTC	CASSHYYDFSYEQYF
NA	TRBJ1-1	NA	TRBV28	TGTGCCAGCAGTCCCGCCGGGGGGAACACTGAAGCTTTCTTT	CASSPAGGNTEAFF
medium-sized	TRBJ1-1	TRBD1	TRBV6-2/TRBV6-3	TGTGCCAGCAGCCCCGGGACAGGGGTGGGCACTGAAGCTTTCTTT	CASSPGTGVGTEAFF
NA	TRBJ2-6	TRBD2	TRBV15	TGTGCCACCAGCAGATGGGGCGGGGGAGCGGGGGCCAACGTCCTGACTTTC	CATSRWGGGAGANVLTF
NA	TRBJ2-7	TRBD2	TRBV27	TGTGCCAGCAACCCTCTGATGGCGGGAGGGCCCCACGAGCAGTACTTC	CASNPLMAGGPHEQYF
NA	TRBJ1-2	NA	TRBV6-6	TGTGCCAGCAGTTACACGGAGAAGGTGGAGGGCTACACCTTC	CASSYTEKVEGYTF
NA	TRBJ2-5	NA	TRBV7-8	TGTGCCAGCAGCTTAGGTCGGGGATCGGAGACCCAGTACTTC	CASSLGRGSETQYF
NA	TRBJ2-7	NA	TRBV6-5	TGTGCCAGCAGTCGCGGACTGCCGGAGGAGCAGTACTTC	CASSRGLPEEQYF
NA	TRBJ2-1	TRBD2	TRBV5-1	TGCGCCAGCAAAGGGACTAGCGGATCCTACAATGAGCAGTTCTTC	CASKGTSGSYNEQFF
NA	TRBJ2-3	NA	TRBV3-1/TRBV3-2	TGTGCCAGCAGCATCAGAGCGACAGATACGCAGTATTTT	CASSIRATDTQYF
NA	TRBJ2-7	NA	TRBV25-1	TGTGCCAGCAGTGAATATAAATCGCTCACTACCAACGAGCAGTACTTC	CASSEYKSLTTNEQYF
NA	TRBJ2-1	NA	TRBV7-9	TGTGCCAGCAGCTTAGGCGGCTCCCCCTACAATGAGCAGTTCTTC	CASSLGGSPYNEQFF
few	TRBJ2-5	NA	TRBV29-1	TGCAGCGTTGAAGACCAACAGGGTAGATTGGAAGAGACCCAGTACTTC	CSVEDQQGRLEETQYF
NA	TRBJ2-1	TRBD2	TRBV19	TGTGCCAGTAGTATTCGGGCTAGCGGGAGTGATGAGCAGTTCTTC	CASSIRASGSDEQFF
NA	TRBJ2-5	TRBD1	TRBV28	TGTGCCAGCAGTGACGGACAGGGGGCGAAGACCCAGTACTTC	CASSDGQGAKTQYF
once	TRBJ2-2	NA	TRBV6-2/TRBV6-3	TGTGCCAGCAGCACAGGGAGAGGGCTGAACACCGGGGAGCTGTTTTTT	CASSTGRGLNTGELFF
once	TRBJ2-7	TRBD1	TRBV19	TGTGCCAGTAGTATCGACGGGACAGTGATTCCCTACGAGCAGTACTTC	CASSIDGTVIPYEQYF
NA	TRBJ2-2	NA	TRBV5-5	TGTGCCAGCATCCGGCGGGCCGGGGAGCTGTTTTTT	CASIRRAGELFF
NA	TRBJ2-1	TRBD2	TRBV28	TGTGCCAGCAGTTTATACGCCGGGACTAGCGGGAAAGAGCAGTTCTTC	CASSLYAGTSGKEQFF
NA	TRBJ2-7	TRBD2	TRBV7-2	TGTGCCAGCAGCTTTGACGGAGCGGGAGCCCCCTACGAGCAGTACTTC	CASSFDGAGAPYEQYF
NA	TRBJ2-1	TRBD1	TRBV28	TGTGCCAGCAGGCCCGACAGGGTGGTAGCTGAGCAGTTCTTC	CASRPDRVVAEQFF
NA	TRBJ1-1	TRBD1	TRBV7-8	TGTGCCAGCAGACCCACAGGGGGCACTGAAGCTTTCTTT	CASRPTGGTEAFF
NA	TRBJ2-1	NA	TRBV9	TGTGCCAGCAGCGTAGGTAGTAGCGGACTGGAGCAGTTCTTC	CASSVGSSGLEQFF
few	TRBJ2-7	NA	TRBV7-8	TGTGCCAGCAGCTCAGCCCTAACCTACGAGCAGTACTTC	CASSSALTYEQYF
once	TRBJ2-3	NA	TRBV19	TGTGCCAGTGGGATGAAAGCGGGCGTACCCCCTACGCAGTATTTT	CASGMKAGVPPTQYF
NA	TRBJ1-1	NA	TRBV10-3	TGTGCCATCAGTGACGCAGGGGCCAACACTGAAGCTTTCTTT	CAISDAGANTEAFF
NA	TRBJ2-1	NA	TRBV11-2	TGTGCCAGCAGCTCCGGTATGTCTAAGCAGTTCTTC	CASSSGMSKQFF
NA	TRBJ2-7	NA	TRBV9	TGTGCCAGCAGCCCTCAAGCGGAAGCCTACGAGCAGTACTTC	CASSPQAEAYEQYF
NA	TRBJ1-6	TRBD1	TRBV5-4	TGTGCCAGCAGCTTTGACAGGGTGAATCCTTCACCCCTCCACTTT	CASSFDRVNPSPLHF
NA	TRBJ1-2	NA	TRBV19	TGTGCCAGTAGTACCGACAGCTATGGCTACACCTTC	CASSTDSYGYTF
NA	TRBJ2-2	TRBD2	TRBV4-1	TGCGCCACTGGCGGGAGGAAGCTGTTTTTT	CATGGRKLFF
NA	TRBJ1-1	NA	TRBV19	TGTGCCAGTAGTCCCACAGGAGCGAACACTGAAGCTTTTCCCTTT	CASSPTGANTEAFPF
NA	TRBJ2-3	TRBD1	TRBV7-3	TGTGCCAGCAGCCCCCAGGGACAGGTGGCAGATACGCAGTATTTT	CASSPQGQVADTQYF
NA	TRBJ1-1	NA	TRBV30	TGTGCCTGGAAAGGCGTAGCCGAAGCTTTCTTT	CAWKGVAEAFF
NA	TRBJ2-2	NA	TRBV9	TGTGCCAGCAGCGTGGCAGGGGGGACCGGGGAGCTGTTTTTT	CASSVAGGTGELFF
NA	TRBJ1-3	NA	TRBV11-2	TGTGCCAGCAGTCTCCTCGGGGGGGGCCTCTCTGGAAACACCATATATTTT	CASSLLGGGLSGNTIYF
NA	TRBJ2-7	TRBD2	TRBV2	TGTGCCAGCGCGGGAGCTTACGAGCAGTACTTC	CASAGAYEQYF
NA	TRBJ2-7	TRBD2	TRBV27	TGTGCCAGCAGTTTATTAGCGGGACCTAACTACGAGCAGTACTTC	CASSLLAGPNYEQYF
NA	TRBJ1-2	NA	TRBV4-3	TGCGCCAGCAGCCTCGAACAGGGAAAAGGCTACACCTTC	CASSLEQGKGYTF
NA	TRBJ2-7	TRBD2	TRBV6-5	TGTGCCAGCACCTACGGAGCAGGCGGGGGCTACGAGCAGTACTTC	CASTYGAGGGYEQYF